The source of this TCR beta chain is a study of cytomegalovirus exposure and HLA in healthy donors. CDR1 is SGHRS and CDR2 is YFSETQ in the germline V gene. This CDR3 region has 13 residues. V lost 5 bases and J lost 7; bases outside the gene matches: 5. PCR involved 60 Vbeta and 13 Jbeta primers. TCRdb's copy holds only in-frame clones and misses some; the assay was immunoSEQ multiplex PCR. Of 95,000 to 100,000 clones listed, roughly 70% are singletons. Study-level points and caveats: Many donors shared some public TCRs, even though most TCR sequences were rare.

Comment on this clone: The antigen is unknown.

The rearrangement links TRBV5-1 to TRBJ1-4; 7 nucleotides match TRBD1. The clonotype was recovered from a man in his fifties or sixties in good health and CMV-seronegative. The sample taken for sequencing was PBMCs. The CDR3 DNA follows: TGCGCCAGCAGTTCAGGGGGGAGTGAAAAACTGTTTTTT. It codes for CASSSGGSEKLFF.